This T cell receptor beta chain was recorded in a study of CD8 T cells in ankylosing spondylitis. Germline V gives CDR1 SGHDN, CDR2 FVKESK. The CDR3 length is 16 residues. V shed 0 bases and J 4 bases; nucleotides not matched to a gene: 6. Generation of TCR beta libraries employed quantitative 5'-RACE incorporating molecular barcodes. TCRdb recomputed calls from the 5' RACE reads with MiXCR, one row per CDR3 protein. Here the sample spans approximately 150,000 distinct CDR3 sequences, roughly 44% being singletons. This clonotype has a count of ten or more. The antigen is undetermined. Study findings and constraints: Within ankylosing spondylitis blood, a TCR beta motif made up of seven to nine highly homologous variants appeared to be characteristic.

This sequence was found in a male donor with ankylosing spondylitis. The gene calls are TRBV14 and TRBJ1-2; 9 bases map to TRBD1. Sequencing was carried out using synovial fluid, either unsorted or a sorted T cell fraction (not recorded which). CDR3 residues: CASSQEDRGTLYGYTF. In nucleotides, the CDR3 is TGTGCCAGCAGCCAAGAGGACAGGGGAACCCTCTATGGCTACACCTTC.